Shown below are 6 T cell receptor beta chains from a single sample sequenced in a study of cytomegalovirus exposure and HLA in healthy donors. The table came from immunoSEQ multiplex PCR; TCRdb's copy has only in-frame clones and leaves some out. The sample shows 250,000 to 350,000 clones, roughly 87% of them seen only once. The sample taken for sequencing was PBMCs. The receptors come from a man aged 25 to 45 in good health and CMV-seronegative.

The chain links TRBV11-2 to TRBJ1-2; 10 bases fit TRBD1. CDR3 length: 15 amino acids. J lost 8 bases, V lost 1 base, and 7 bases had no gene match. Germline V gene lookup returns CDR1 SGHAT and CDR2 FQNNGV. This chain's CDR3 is CASSLGPDRGRGYTF. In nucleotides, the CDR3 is TGTGCCAGCAGCTTAGGCCCAGACAGGGGGCGCGGCTACACCTTC. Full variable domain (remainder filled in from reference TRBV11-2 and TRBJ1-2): EAGVAQSPRYKIIEKRQSVAFWCNPISGHATLYWYQQILGQGPKLLIQFQNNGVVDDSQLPKDRFSAERLKGVDSTLKIQPAKLEDSAVYLCASSLGPDRGRGYTFGSGTRLTVV.

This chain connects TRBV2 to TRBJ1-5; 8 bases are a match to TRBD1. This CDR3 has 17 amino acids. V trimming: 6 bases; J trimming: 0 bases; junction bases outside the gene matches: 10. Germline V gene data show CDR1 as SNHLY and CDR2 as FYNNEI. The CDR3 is CASRRAGGSPSNQPQHF. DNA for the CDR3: TGTGCCAGCAGGAGGGCAGGGGGCAGCCCTAGCAATCAGCCCCAGCATTTT. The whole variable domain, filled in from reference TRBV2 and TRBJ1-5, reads EPEVTQTPSHQVTQMGQEVILRCVPISNHLYFYWYRQILGQKVEFLVSFYNNEISEKSEIFDDQFSVERPDGSNFTLKIRSTKLEDSAMYFCASRRAGGSPSNQPQHFGDGTRLSIL.

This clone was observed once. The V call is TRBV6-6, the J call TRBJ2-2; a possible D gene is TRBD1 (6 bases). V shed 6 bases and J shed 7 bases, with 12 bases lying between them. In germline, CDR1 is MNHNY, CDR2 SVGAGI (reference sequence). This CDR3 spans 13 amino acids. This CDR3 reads CASSPDRLGELFF. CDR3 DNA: TGTGCCAGCAGCCCGGACAGACTCGGGGAGCTGTTTTTT.

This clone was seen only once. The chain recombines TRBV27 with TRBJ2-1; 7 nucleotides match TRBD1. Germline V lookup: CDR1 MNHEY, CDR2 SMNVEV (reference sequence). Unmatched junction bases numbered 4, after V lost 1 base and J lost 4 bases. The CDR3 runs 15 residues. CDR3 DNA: TGTGCCAGCAGTTTATTAGGGGGCGCATACAATGAGCAGTTCTTC. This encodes CASSLLGGAYNEQFF.

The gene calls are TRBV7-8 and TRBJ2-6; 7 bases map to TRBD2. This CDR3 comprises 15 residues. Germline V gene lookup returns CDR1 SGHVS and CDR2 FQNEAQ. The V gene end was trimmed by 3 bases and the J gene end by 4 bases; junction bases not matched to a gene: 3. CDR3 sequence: CASSFRAGGANVLTF. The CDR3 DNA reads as TGTGCCAGCAGCTTTAGAGCGGGAGGGGCCAACGTCCTGACTTTC.

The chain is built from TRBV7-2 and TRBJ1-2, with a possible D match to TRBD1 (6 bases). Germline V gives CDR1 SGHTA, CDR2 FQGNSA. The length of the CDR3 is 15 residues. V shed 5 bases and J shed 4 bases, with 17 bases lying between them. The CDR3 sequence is CASSPWDIRGYGYTF. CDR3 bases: TGTGCCAGCAGCCCCTGGGACATTAGAGGCTATGGCTACACCTTC.